This T cell receptor beta chain was sequenced for a study of T cell repertoires in cytomegalovirus infection. For the study at large: Carrying CMV and the relevant HLA type showed in public TCR beta signatures. Findings of the study overall: The cumulative frequency of public TCR beta families identified carriers of CMV plus the relevant HLA. There were HLA-C-restricted CMV-specific TCR beta clonotypes dominating the ex vivo response.

Concerning this clonotype: Its target is unknown.

V lost 7 bases and J lost 2, with 15 bases in between. Germline assignment: CDR1 LNHDA and CDR2 SQIVND (reference sequence). This CDR3 region has 15 residues. A single record per CDR3 protein comes from TCRdb applying MiXCR to the reads. The repertoire has a few hundred thousand distinct CDR3 sequences, 12% to 15% of them found once; the top ten carry about 10%. The sequence was collected from a human donor in good health (CMV status not recorded). Some clones in this sample may be carry-over from other donors' samples. Specimen: PBMCs. V gene TRBV19 combines with J gene TRBJ1-5, with D perhaps matching TRBD1 (5 bases). This chain's CDR3 is CASTPGGKGNQPQHF. CDR3 sequence (DNA): TGTGCCAGTACCCCCGGGGGTAAGGGCAATCAGCCCCAGCATTTT.